The rows below give T cell receptor beta chains drawn from one sample of a study of human T cells and chemical hapten exposure. TCRdb processed the RACE reads anew with MiXCR; each CDR3 protein has one entry. The sample lists 70,000 or so distinct CDR3 sequences, more than 9.5% occurring once. The material sequenced was whole blood, taken in connection with sensitization to the hapten diphenylcyclopropenone (DPC). The source of these receptors is a woman aged 45 to 65 with alopecia areata. Some clones in this sample may be carry-over from other donors' samples. CDR3s include the opening cysteine and the closing phenylalanine or tryptophan. The D gene is left open where the match is weak. Clone size, where shown, is once, few, many, or a class for clones that have expanded.

TRBD1 | TRBJ2-4 | NA | TRBV6-1 | CASSGRDRIAKNIQYF | TGTGCCAGCAGTGGCCGGGACAGAATAGCCAAAAACATTCAGTACTTC
NA | TRBJ2-7 | few | TRBV29-1 | CSVEDGGQASYEQYF | TGCAGCGTTGAAGATGGTGGGCAGGCCTCCTACGAGCAGTACTTC
NA | TRBJ1-5 | many | TRBV6-5 | CASSNGQNNQPQHF | TGTGCCAGCAGTAACGGACAGAACAATCAGCCCCAGCATTTT
NA | TRBJ2-1 | few | TRBV29-1 | CSVEDTLRRQGSNEQFF | TGCAGCGTTGAAGATACGCTAAGGCGGCAGGGTTCCAATGAGCAGTTCTTC
NA | TRBJ2-1 | many | TRBV5-5 | CASSPGDSYNEQFF | TGTGCCAGTTCTCCAGGGGATAGCTACAATGAGCAGTTCTTC
NA | TRBJ1-3 | few | TRBV4-1 | CASSLRSDSSGNTIYF | TGCGCCAGCAGCCTCCGATCAGACAGCTCTGGAAACACCATATATTTT
NA | TRBJ1-1 | NA | TRBV28 | CASSLVHSKGTEAFF | TGTGCCAGCAGTTTAGTCCACTCGAAGGGAACTGAAGCTTTCTTT
TRBD2 | TRBJ2-7 | NA | TRBV3-1 | CATSGLAGTDEQYF | TGTGCCACCTCGGGACTAGCGGGAACGGACGAGCAGTACTTC
NA | TRBJ2-2 | many | TRBV3-1 | CASSHLTGELFF | TGTGCCAGCAGCCACCTCACCGGGGAGCTGTTTTTT
TRBD2 | TRBJ2-2 | NA | TRBV7-8 | CASRAVAGWGGELFF | TGTGCCAGCAGAGCGGTAGCGGGGTGGGGCGGGGAGCTGTTTTTT
NA | TRBJ1-1 | many | TRBV6-2/TRBV6-3 | CASSPPGSNTEAFF | TGTGCCAGCAGTCCCCCGGGATCGAACACTGAAGCTTTCTTT
NA | TRBJ2-7 | few | TRBV20-1 | CSATNGGTLGEQYF | TGCAGTGCCACGAATGGAGGGACTTTGGGCGAGCAGTACTTC
NA | TRBJ1-1 | many | TRBV7-2 | CASSPAGGTEAFF | TGTGCCAGCAGCCCCGCAGGAGGGACTGAAGCTTTCTTT
NA | TRBJ2-3 | many | TRBV11-2 | CASSLSGRPDTQYF | TGTGCCAGCAGCTTATCAGGGCGGCCAGATACGCAGTATTTT
NA | TRBJ2-3 | NA | TRBV28 | CAISVPRTDTQYF | TGTGCCATCTCTGTTCCTCGCACAGATACGCAGTATTTT
NA | TRBJ2-3 | NA | TRBV6-2/TRBV6-3 | CASSVVNTDTQYF | TGTGCCAGCAGTGTCGTGAACACAGATACGCAGTATTTT
NA | TRBJ2-7 | many | TRBV2 | CASSDAYEQYF | TGTGCCAGCAGTGATGCGTACGAGCAGTACTTC